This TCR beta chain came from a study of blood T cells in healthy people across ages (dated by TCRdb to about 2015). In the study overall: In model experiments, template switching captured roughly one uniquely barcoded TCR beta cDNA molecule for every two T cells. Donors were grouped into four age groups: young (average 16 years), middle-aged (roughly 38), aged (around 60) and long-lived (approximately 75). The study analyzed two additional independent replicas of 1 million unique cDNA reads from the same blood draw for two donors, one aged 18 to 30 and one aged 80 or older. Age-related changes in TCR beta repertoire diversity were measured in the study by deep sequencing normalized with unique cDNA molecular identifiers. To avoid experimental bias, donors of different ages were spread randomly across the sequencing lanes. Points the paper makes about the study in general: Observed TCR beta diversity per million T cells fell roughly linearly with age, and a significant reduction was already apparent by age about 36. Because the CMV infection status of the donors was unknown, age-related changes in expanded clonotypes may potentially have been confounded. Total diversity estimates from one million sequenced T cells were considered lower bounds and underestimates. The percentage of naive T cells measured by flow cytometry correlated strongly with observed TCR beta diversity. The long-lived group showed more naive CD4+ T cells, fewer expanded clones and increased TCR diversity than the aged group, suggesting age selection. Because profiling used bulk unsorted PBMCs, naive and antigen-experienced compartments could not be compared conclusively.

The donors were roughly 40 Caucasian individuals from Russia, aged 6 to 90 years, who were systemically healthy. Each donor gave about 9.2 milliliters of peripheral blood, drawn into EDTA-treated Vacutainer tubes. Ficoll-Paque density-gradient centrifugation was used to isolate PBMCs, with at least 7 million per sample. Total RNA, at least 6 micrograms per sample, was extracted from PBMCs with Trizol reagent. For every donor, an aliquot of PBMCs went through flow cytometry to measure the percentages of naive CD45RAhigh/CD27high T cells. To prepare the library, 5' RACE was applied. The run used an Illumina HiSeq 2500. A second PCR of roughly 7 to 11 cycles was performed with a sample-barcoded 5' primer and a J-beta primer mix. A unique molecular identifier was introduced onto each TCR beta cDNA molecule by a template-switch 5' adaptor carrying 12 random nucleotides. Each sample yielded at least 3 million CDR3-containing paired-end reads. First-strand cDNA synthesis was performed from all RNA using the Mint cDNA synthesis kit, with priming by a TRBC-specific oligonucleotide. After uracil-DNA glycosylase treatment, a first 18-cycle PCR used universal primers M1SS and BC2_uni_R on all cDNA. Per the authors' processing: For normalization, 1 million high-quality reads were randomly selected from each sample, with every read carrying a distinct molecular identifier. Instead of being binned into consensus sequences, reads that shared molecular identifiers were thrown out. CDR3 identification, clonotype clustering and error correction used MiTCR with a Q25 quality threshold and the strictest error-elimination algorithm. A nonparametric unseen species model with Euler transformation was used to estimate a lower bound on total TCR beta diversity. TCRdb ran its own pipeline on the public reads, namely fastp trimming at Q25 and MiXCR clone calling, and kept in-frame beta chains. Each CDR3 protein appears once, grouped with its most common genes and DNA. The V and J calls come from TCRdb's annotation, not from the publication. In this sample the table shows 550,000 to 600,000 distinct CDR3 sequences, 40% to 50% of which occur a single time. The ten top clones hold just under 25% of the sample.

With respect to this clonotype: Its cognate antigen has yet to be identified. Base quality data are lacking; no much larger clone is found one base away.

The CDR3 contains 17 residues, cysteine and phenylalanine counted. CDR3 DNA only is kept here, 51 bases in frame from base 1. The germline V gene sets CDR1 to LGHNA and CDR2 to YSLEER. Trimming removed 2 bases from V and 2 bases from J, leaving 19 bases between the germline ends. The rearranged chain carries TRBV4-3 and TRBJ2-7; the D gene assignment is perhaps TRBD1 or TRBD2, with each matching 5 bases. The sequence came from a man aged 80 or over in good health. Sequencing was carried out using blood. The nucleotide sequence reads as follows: TGCGCCAGCAGCCAATCCCTACCGGGACCCATAGCCTACGAGCAGTACTTC. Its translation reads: CASSQSLPGPIAYEQYF.